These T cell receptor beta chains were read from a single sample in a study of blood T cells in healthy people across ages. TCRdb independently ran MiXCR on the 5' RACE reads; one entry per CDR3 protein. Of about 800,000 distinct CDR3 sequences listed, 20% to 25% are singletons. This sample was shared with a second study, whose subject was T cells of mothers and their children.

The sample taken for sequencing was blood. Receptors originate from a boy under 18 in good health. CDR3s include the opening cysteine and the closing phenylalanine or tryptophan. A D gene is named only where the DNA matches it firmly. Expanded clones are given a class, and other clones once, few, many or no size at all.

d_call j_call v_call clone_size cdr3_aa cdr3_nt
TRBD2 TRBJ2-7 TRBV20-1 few CSAPKPPGLAFYEQYF TGCAGTGCTCCCAAACCCCCGGGACTAGCCTTCTACGAGCAGTACTTC
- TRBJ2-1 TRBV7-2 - CASSPIAVTYNEQFF TGTGCCAGCAGCCCAATAGCGGTAACGTACAATGAGCAGTTCTTC
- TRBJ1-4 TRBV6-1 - CASSGRGNEKLFF TGTGCCAGCAGTGGACGAGGGAATGAAAAACTGTTTTTT
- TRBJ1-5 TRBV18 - CASSPQVGGQPQHF TGTGCCAGCTCACCTCAGGTCGGGGGTCAGCCCCAGCATTTT
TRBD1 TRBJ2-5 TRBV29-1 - CSVRRQGAWETQYF TGCAGCGTTAGGCGGCAGGGGGCGTGGGAGACCCAGTACTTC
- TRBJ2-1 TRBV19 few CASSGIAPIEQFF TGTGCCAGTAGTGGGATAGCCCCGATTGAGCAGTTCTTC
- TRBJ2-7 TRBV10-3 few CAISEPSSYEQYF TGTGCCATCAGTGAGCCGTCCTCCTACGAGCAGTACTTC
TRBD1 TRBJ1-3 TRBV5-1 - CASSDGQAGNTIYF TGCGCCAGCAGCGATGGACAGGCGGGAAACACCATATATTTT
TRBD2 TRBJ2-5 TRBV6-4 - CASSDRSGRAYQETQYF TGTGCCAGCAGTGACAGGAGCGGGAGGGCCTACCAAGAGACCCAGTACTTC
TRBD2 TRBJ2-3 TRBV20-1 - CSARVGTSGRADTQYF TGCAGTGCTAGGGTTGGGACTAGCGGGCGGGCAGATACGCAGTATTTT
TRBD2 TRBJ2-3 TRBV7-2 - CASSLAGLAVLGGTQYF TGTGCCAGCAGCTTAGCCGGGCTAGCGGTGTTGGGCGGTACGCAGTATTTT
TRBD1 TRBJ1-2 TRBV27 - CASSLAGTGSYGYTF TGTGCCAGCAGTTTAGCCGGGACAGGGAGCTATGGCTACACCTTC
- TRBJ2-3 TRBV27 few CASSFRPGPPSTDTQYF TGTGCCAGCAGTTTTCGCCCGGGACCCCCTAGCACAGATACGCAGTATTTT
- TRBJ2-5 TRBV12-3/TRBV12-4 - CASTLTGQETQYF TGTGCCAGCACACTAACGGGACAAGAGACCCAGTACTTC
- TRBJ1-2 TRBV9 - CASSVARTDPRAGYTF TGTGCCAGCAGCGTAGCCCGGACGGACCCGAGGGCTGGCTACACCTTC
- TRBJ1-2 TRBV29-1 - CSVEDGPSFGYTF TGCAGCGTTGAAGATGGGCCTTCGTTTGGCTACACCTTC
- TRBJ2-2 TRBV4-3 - CASSLWGADTGELFF TGCGCCAGCAGCCTGTGGGGGGCGGACACCGGGGAGCTGTTTTTT
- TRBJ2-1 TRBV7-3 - CASSLIPGAYNEQFF TGTGCCAGCAGCTTAATTCCAGGGGCCTACAATGAGCAGTTCTTC
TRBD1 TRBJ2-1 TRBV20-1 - CSATDRASNNEQFF TGCAGTGCGACTGACAGGGCCTCCAACAATGAGCAGTTCTTC
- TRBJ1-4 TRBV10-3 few CAIREGRFATSEKLFF TGTGCCATCAGGGAAGGAAGGTTTGCAACTAGTGAAAAACTGTTTTTT
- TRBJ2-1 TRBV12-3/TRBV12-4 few CASSLKVGPSYNEQFF TGTGCCAGCAGTTTGAAGGTGGGCCCCTCCTACAATGAGCAGTTCTTC
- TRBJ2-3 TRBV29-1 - CSVHGEWSTDTQYF TGCAGCGTGCATGGCGAATGGAGCACAGATACGCAGTATTTT
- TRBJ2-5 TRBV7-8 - CASSFGGTEETQYF TGTGCCAGCAGCTTTGGGGGTACGGAAGAGACCCAGTACTTC